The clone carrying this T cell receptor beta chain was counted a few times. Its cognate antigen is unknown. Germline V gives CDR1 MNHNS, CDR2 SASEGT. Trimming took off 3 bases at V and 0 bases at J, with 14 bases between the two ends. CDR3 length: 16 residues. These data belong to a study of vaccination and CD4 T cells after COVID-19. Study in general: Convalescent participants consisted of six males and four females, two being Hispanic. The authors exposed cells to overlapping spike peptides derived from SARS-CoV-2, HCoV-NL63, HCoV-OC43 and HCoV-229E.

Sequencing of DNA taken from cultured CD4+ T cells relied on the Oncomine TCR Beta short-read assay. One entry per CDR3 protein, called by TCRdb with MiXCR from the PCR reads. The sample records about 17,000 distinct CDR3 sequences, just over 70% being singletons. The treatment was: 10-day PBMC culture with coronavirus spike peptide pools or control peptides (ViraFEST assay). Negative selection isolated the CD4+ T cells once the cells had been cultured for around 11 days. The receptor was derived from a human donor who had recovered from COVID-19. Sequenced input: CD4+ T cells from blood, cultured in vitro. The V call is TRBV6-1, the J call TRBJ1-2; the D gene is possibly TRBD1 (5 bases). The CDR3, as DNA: TGTGCCAGCAGTGACCGTGGGACGCGGACTAACTATGGCTACACCTTC. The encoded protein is CASSDRGTRTNYGYTF.